The 30 T cell receptor beta chains given below trace back to one sample, sequenced in a study of OX40 agonist ivuxolimab in advanced cancers. Generated by immunoSEQ multiplex PCR, the TCRdb table keeps only in-frame clones and is missing some. The data contain just over 90,000 clones, under 95% of them singletons. This specimen was CD4+ or CD8+ T cells sorted from blood, taken in a trial of the OX40 agonist ivuxolimab. These receptors all stem from an adult with an advanced solid tumor such as melanoma, head and neck, liver or kidney cancer.

The chain links TRBV7-2 to TRBJ2-1; 10 nucleotides match TRBD1. Trimming at V came to 4 bases and at J to 0 bases, leaving 6 bases not matched to a gene. The CDR3 spans 17 residues. Per germline, CDR1 SGHTA and CDR2 FQGNSA. The CDR3 DNA reads as TGTGCCAGCAGCTCCGGGACAGGGGCAAGCTCCTACAATGAGCAGTTCTTC. This sequence encodes CASSSGTGASSYNEQFF.

The chain links TRBV9 to TRBJ1-2; unclear D gene. The ends were cut back, 0 bases at V and 6 bases at J, with 12 bases in the middle. The germline gives CDR1 SGDLS, CDR2 YYNGEE. CDR3 size: 14 residues. DNA of the CDR3: TGTGCCAGCAGCGTAGACGAGGGCCGGGATGGCTACACCTTC. Translated: CASSVDEGRDGYTF.

The V call is TRBV10-3, the J call TRBJ1-1, with 7 bases fitting TRBD1. The V gene end was trimmed by 6 bases and the J gene end by 1 base; junction bases not matched to a gene: 8. CDR1 and CDR2 from the germline V gene are ENHRY and SYGVKD. This CDR3 contains 15 residues. In nucleotides, the CDR3 is TGTGCCATCAGCCTCTCTGACAGGGCGAACACTGAAGCTTTCTTT. Residues: CAISLSDRANTEAFF.

This chain joins TRBV5-6 and TRBJ2-1; no firm D call. V lost 0 bases to trimming and J lost 10 bases, with 8 bases between them. CDR3 length: 12 amino acids. Germline V gene sequence: CDR1 SGHDT, CDR2 YYEEEE. The chain's CDR3 is CASSLATGEQFF. In DNA, the CDR3 is TGTGCCAGCAGCTTGGCCACGGGCGAGCAGTTCTTC. The full variable domain, rest sourced from reference TRBV5-6 and TRBJ2-1, is DAGVTQSPTHLIKTRGQQVTLRCSPKSGHDTVSWYQQALGQGPQFIFQYYEEEERQRGNFPDRFSGHQFPNYSSELNVNALLLGDSALYLCASSLATGEQFFGPGTRLTVL.

The V gene is TRBV21-1, the J gene TRBJ2-3; the table assigns TRBD1, which was not confirmed against the DNA. TRBV21-1 is flagged as a pseudogene. The CDR3 runs to 14 residues. CDR3 protein: CASSSDRGTDTQYF. DNA of the CDR3: TGTGCCAGCAGCAGCGACAGGGGGACAGATACGCAGTATTTT.

The chain carries TRBV5-8 and TRBJ2-5; D is uncertain. Germline V CDR1 and CDR2: SGHTS, YDEGEE. The length of the CDR3 is 9 residues. V was pared by 5 bases and J by 11 bases, with 7 bases between. The CDR3 here is CASSTEQYF. CDR3 nucleotides: TGTGCCAGCAGTACAGAGCAGTACTTC.

This chain links TRBV30 with TRBJ1-1; 8 bases map to TRBD1. Germline V lookup: CDR1 GTSNPN, CDR2 SVGIG (reference sequence). The CDR3 contains 16 residues. The J segment lost 5 bases and the V segment lost 1 base, leaving 12 bases of the junction unmatched. The CDR3 region is CAWSGPHRGRRTEAFF. The CDR3 DNA is TGTGCCTGGAGTGGACCCCACAGGGGGAGAAGGACTGAAGCTTTCTTT.

The chain is built from TRBV5-1 and TRBJ2-3; 7 nucleotides match TRBD2. V lost 4 bases, J lost 2 bases, and 10 bases stayed unmatched. CDR1 is SGHRS, CDR2 YFSETQ, per germline. The CDR3 runs to 16 residues. CDR3 DNA sequence: TGCGCCAGCAGCCTCGGACCTAGCGGACTCACAGATACGCAGTATTTT. This codes for CASSLGPSGLTDTQYF.

This chain links TRBV2 with TRBJ1-5; D remains unclear. This CDR3 has 13 residues. Germline CDR1 and CDR2: SNHLY and FYNNEI. The ends were cut back, 2 bases at V and 6 bases at J, with 8 bases in the middle. In nucleotides, the CDR3 is TGTGCCAGCAGTGAAATAAGGGTTCAGCCCCAGCATTTT. Translating it yields CASSEIRVQPQHF.

This clone was seen only a few times. J is TRBJ1-5 and V is TRBV7-3; D is ambiguous. There are 12 residues in the CDR3. V lost 5 bases, J lost 0 bases, and 2 bases lay in between. Per germline, CDR1 SGHTA and CDR2 FQGTGA. CDR3: CASSASNQPQHF. The CDR3 DNA is TGTGCCAGCAGCGCTAGCAATCAGCCCCAGCATTTT.

This chain joins TRBV19 and TRBJ1-5; a possible D gene is TRBD1 (5 bases). This CDR3 is 16 amino acids long. V was pared by 4 bases and J by 1 base, with 14 bases between. The germline CDR1 and CDR2 sequences are LNHDA and SQIVND (reference sequence). The CDR3 DNA follows: TGTGCCAGTAGTACCTATGCTGGGGCGAGCAATCAGCCCCAGCATTTT. Protein product: CASSTYAGASNQPQHF.

The gene calls are TRBV15 and TRBJ1-5; tentatively, D is TRBD1 (5 bases). The CDR3 length is 11 residues. Trimming removed 6 bases at V and 7 bases at J, with 7 bases between. The germline CDR1 and CDR2 sequences are LNHNV and YYDKDF (reference sequence). The CDR3 nucleotides read TGTGCCACCAGGGGGCAACAGCCCCAGCATTTT. It codes for CATRGQQPQHF.

This clone was found a few times. Other nucleotide sequences in the sample specify the same CDR3. The chain carries TRBV30 and TRBJ2-5; D gene ambiguous. The CDR3 runs 11 residues. V was shortened by 0 bases and J by 5 bases, with 4 bases between the two germline ends. Looked up from germline, CDR1 is GTSNPN and CDR2 is SVGIG (reference sequence). The CDR3 region is CAWSVGETQYF. The CDR3 DNA reads TGTGCCTGGAGTGTAGGGGAGACCCAGTACTTC.

The CDR3 nucleotides are TGTGCCAGCAGCTTGACGGGGGAAGCGTTAGATGGCTACACCTTC. Translation: CASSLTGEALDGYTF. The rearrangement joins TRBV7-6 to TRBJ1-2; D might be TRBD1 (5 bases). V lost 3 bases to trimming and J lost 6 bases, with 17 bases between them. The CDR3 extends over 15 amino acids. Germline V lookup: CDR1 SGHVS, CDR2 FNYEAQ.

The V and J genes are TRBV30 and TRBJ1-2, with 7 bases identical to TRBD1. CDR1 and CDR2 (germline): GTSNPN, SVGIG (reference sequence). The CDR3 consists of 12 residues. V lost 5 bases, J lost 2 bases, and 2 bases stayed unmatched. The CDR3 DNA follows: TGTGCCTGGGGGACAGTCAACTATGGCTACACCTTC. Its protein is CAWGTVNYGYTF.

The chain has TRBV28 and TRBJ1-5, with a weak D call TRBD1 (6 bases). Trimming took 7 bases from V and 5 from J, leaving 12 bases between them. Per the germline V gene, CDR1 is MDHEN and CDR2 is SYDVKM. CDR3 length equals 13 residues. This chain's CDR3 is CASNGGGHQPQHF. The CDR3, as DNA: TGTGCCAGCAACGGAGGGGGACATCAGCCCCAGCATTTT.

The CDR3 loop is CASSYTRVGQFF. CDR3 in DNA: TGTGCCAGCAGCTACACTAGAGTGGGCCAGTTCTTC. The chain carries TRBV11-3 and TRBJ2-1; D may be TRBD2 (5 bases). Germline CDR1 and CDR2: SGHNT and YENEEA. V was pared by 4 bases and J by 13 bases, with 14 bases between. This CDR3 has 12 amino acids.

The V gene is TRBV5-8, the J gene TRBJ2-6; D call uncertain. With 1 base removed from V and 0 bases from J, the gap between germline ends came to 11 bases. This CDR3 spans 17 amino acids. Germline CDR1 reads SGHTS; CDR2 reads YDEGEE. The DNA of the CDR3 is TGTGCCAGCAGCTTGTTCCTAGATAGCTCTGGGGCCAACGTCCTGACTTTC. Its translation is CASSLFLDSSGANVLTF.

CDR3 amino acids: CASKVGGQLANYGYTF. CDR3 DNA: TGTGCCAGTAAGGTGGGAGGTCAGCTGGCTAACTATGGCTACACCTTC. The chain couples TRBV19 to TRBJ1-2; D gene uncertain. Trimming removed 7 bases from V and 0 bases from J, with 18 bases in between. Germline CDR1 LNHDA, CDR2 SQIVND (reference sequence). This CDR3 comprises 16 residues.

The chain couples TRBV9 to TRBJ2-1, with TRBD2 matching over 9 bases. Trimming removed 4 bases from V and 0 bases from J; junction bases left unmatched: 5. There are 16 residues in the CDR3. Germline loops: CDR1 SGDLS, CDR2 YYNGEE. CDR3: CASSPIAGDSYNEQFF. The CDR3 DNA reads TGTGCCAGCAGCCCCATAGCGGGAGACTCCTACAATGAGCAGTTCTTC.

The rearrangement uses TRBV28 and TRBJ2-3; TRBD1 is a possible D gene (6 bases). Germline CDR1 reads MDHEN; CDR2 reads SYDVKM. This CDR3 is built from 16 residues. Between the trimmed V and J ends, which lost 7 bases and 1 base, there was a span of 18 bases. CDR3: CASTPPGQRRTDTQYF. The CDR3 DNA follows: TGTGCCAGCACCCCCCCCGGACAGCGACGCACAGATACGCAGTATTTT.

The chain recombines TRBV30 with TRBJ2-1; D tentatively reads TRBD1 or TRBD2 (6 bases each). CDR3 length: 14 residues. From germline, CDR1 is GTSNPN and CDR2 SVGIG (reference sequence). Deletions cut 4 bases from V and 8 bases from J, with 18 bases between. DNA for the CDR3: TGTGCCTGGAAGCTAAGTGGGGGGCCATATGAGCAGTTCTTC. This sequence encodes CAWKLSGGPYEQFF.

A note on this clone: Germline and junction disagree at one end, which may indicate a read error. This specimen includes other DNA sequences encoding the same CDR3. This chain uses TRBV6-5 with TRBJ2-7; 9 bases are a match to TRBD2. Per germline, CDR1 MNHEY and CDR2 SVGAGI. CDR3 length equals 15 residues. The CDR3 sequence: CASSPTSGKDYEQYF. The CDR3 DNA sequence: TGTGCCAGCAGCCCGACTAGCGGAAAAGACTACGAGCAATACTTC.

CDR3 residues: CASSSTRRGRWEKLFF. The CDR3 DNA sequence: TGTGCCAGCAGCTCTACTCGGAGGGGGCGTTGGGAAAAACTGTTTTTT. V gene TRBV7-8 combines with J gene TRBJ1-4; the match to TRBD1 covers 7 bases. This CDR3 is built from 16 residues. The germline gives CDR1 SGHVS, CDR2 FQNEAQ. V lost 4 bases to trimming and J lost 8 bases; unmatched junction nucleotides: 13.

The chain has TRBV29-1 and TRBJ2-2; possible D gene TRBD2, 5 bases. V was trimmed by 7 bases and J by 7 bases, leaving 16 bases between them. CDR1 and CDR2 from the germline V gene are SQVTM and ANQGSEA. The CDR3 runs to 13 residues. The CDR3 here is CSAESSGGGELFF. The CDR3 bases are TGCAGCGCAGAAAGTTCTGGAGGCGGGGAGCTGTTTTTT.

This chain links TRBV27 with TRBJ2-7, with 10 bases matching TRBD2. The V and J ends lost 3 bases and 2 bases, in that order; junction bases with no gene match: 1. The V gene's germline CDR1 is MNHEY and CDR2 SMNVEV (reference sequence). The CDR3 has 14 amino acids. The CDR3 here is CASSFSGRAYEQYF. For the CDR3, the DNA is TGTGCCAGCAGTTTCAGCGGGAGGGCCTACGAGCAGTACTTC.

The chain links TRBV4-1 to TRBJ1-4, with D uncertain. In germline, CDR1 is MGHRA, CDR2 YSYEKL. Trimming removed 1 base from V and 1 base from J, with 7 bases in between. The length of the CDR3 is 15 residues. The CDR3: CASSQGWRTNEKLFF. CDR3 sequence (DNA): TGCGCCAGCAGCCAAGGGTGGAGAACTAATGAAAAACTGTTTTTT.

The V call is TRBV30, the J call TRBJ2-7; 8 positions match TRBD2. Trimming removed 3 bases from V and 3 bases from J; junction bases left unmatched: 7. The germline V gene encodes CDR1 GTSNPN and CDR2 SVGIG (reference sequence). This CDR3 contains 14 residues. The CDR3 region is CAWSPGTSSYEQYF. The CDR3 coding sequence is TGTGCCTGGAGCCCGGGGACTAGTAGCTACGAGCAGTACTTC.

A few counts support this clone. The CDR3 loop is CAISGGRQGSQETQYF. The CDR3 nucleotides are TGTGCCATCAGTGGTGGGCGACAGGGGTCTCAAGAGACCCAGTACTTC. V is TRBV10-3 and J is TRBJ2-5; 8 bases line up with TRBD1. The V gene's germline CDR1 is ENHRY and CDR2 SYGVKD. V shed 4 bases, J shed 2 bases, and the junction held 9 bases outside the gene matches. The CDR3 runs 16 residues.

The chain links TRBV28 to TRBJ1-2; D might be TRBD1 (6 bases). Germline V gene data show CDR1 as MDHEN and CDR2 as SYDVKM. Trimming removed 6 bases from V and 6 bases from J, with 26 bases in between. This CDR3 has 17 residues. DNA of the CDR3: TGTGCCAGCAGCCCCCCGACGGGGGGGGGCGATTTGGATGGCTACACCTTC. Translation: CASSPPTGGGDLDGYTF.